This entry lists 13 T cell receptor beta chains sequenced from one sample in a study of blood T cell repertoires in COVID-19. Produced via immunoSEQ multiplex PCR; TCRdb's table is partial and in-frame only. The sample contains roughly 500,000 clones, about 91% of which appear only once. The source material was peripheral blood. All receptors come from a man aged 18-30 years with COVID-19, enrolled during active disease.

This rearrangement joins TRBV5-8 to TRBJ2-3, with TRBD2 identical over 8 bases. Unmatched junction bases numbered 7, after V lost 0 bases and J lost 4 bases. Germline CDR1 SGHTS, CDR2 YDEGEE. The CDR3 has 16 amino acids. The CDR3 sequence is CASSLVSGGTADTQYF. The CDR3 coding sequence is TGTGCCAGCAGCTTGGTTTCGGGGGGGACGGCAGATACGCAGTATTTT.

The J gene is TRBJ2-1, the V gene TRBV5-5; D remains ambiguous. Deletions cut 0 bases from V and 11 bases from J, with 9 bases between. Per the germline V gene, CDR1 is SGHKS and CDR2 is YYEKEE (reference sequence). The CDR3 length is 12 residues. This CDR3 is CASSLDQQKQFF. For the CDR3, the DNA is TGTGCCAGCAGCTTGGACCAACAAAAGCAGTTCTTC. The variable domain in full, completed from reference TRBV5-5 and TRBJ2-1, reads DAGVTQSPTHLIKTRGQQVTLRCSPISGHKSVSWYQQVLGQGPQFIFQYYEKEERGRGNFPDRFSARQFPNYSSELNVNALLLGDSALYLCASSLDQQKQFFGPGTRLTVL.

The chain combines TRBV19 with TRBJ2-1; D might be TRBD2 (6 bases). Trimming took 6 bases from V and 1 from J, leaving 13 bases between them. The germline gives CDR1 LNHDA, CDR2 SQIVND (reference sequence). The CDR3 extends over 15 amino acids. CDR3 nucleotides: TGTGCCAGTAGGGAGGGCAGGGAATCCTACAATGAGCAGTTCTTC. It specifies CASREGRESYNEQFF.

This clone is a singleton in its sample. This chain uses TRBV14 with TRBJ2-7; TRBD2 matches at 7 bases. This CDR3 is 13 amino acids long. Looked up from germline, CDR1 is SGHDN and CDR2 is FVKESK. Losses at the gene ends were 8 bases for V and 2 bases for J; bases not matched to a gene: 6. The CDR3 here is CASQASGPYEQYF. The DNA of the CDR3 is TGTGCCAGCCAAGCTAGCGGTCCCTACGAGCAGTACTTC.

This clone was counted once. The chain is built from TRBV12-3 or TRBV12-4 and TRBJ2-7, with TRBD1 matching 8 bases. The trim removed 5 bases at V and 6 bases at J, leaving 6 bases unmatched. This CDR3 comprises 13 residues. The CDR3 is CASSNNRGFEQYF. In nucleotides, the CDR3 is TGTGCCAGCAGTAACAACAGGGGGTTCGAGCAGTACTTC.

This chain connects TRBV12-2 to TRBJ2-7; the table's TRBD1 call for D was not verified on the DNA. TRBV12-2 represents a pseudogene. The CDR3 runs 12 residues. The CDR3 coding sequence is TGTGCAAGTCGCAACAACCTCTACGAGCAGTACTTC. Protein product: CASRNNLYEQYF.

The genes are TRBV4-1 and TRBJ2-7, with D possibly TRBD1 on 5 matching bases. This CDR3 is built from 15 residues. Germline CDR1 MGHRA, CDR2 YSYEKL. Trimming removed 1 base at V and 4 bases at J, with 14 bases between. In nucleotides, the CDR3 is TGCGCCAGCAGCCAAGGGTATGACAGCTATTACGAGCAGTACTTC. Translating gives CASSQGYDSYYEQYF.

The V gene is TRBV6-2 or TRBV6-3, the J gene TRBJ2-5, with TRBD2 matching 16 bases. The CDR3 extends over 19 amino acids. The ends lost 5 bases at V and 5 bases at J; junction bases unmatched: 14. Germline-derived CDR1 and CDR2 are MNHEY and SVGEGT. CDR3 nucleotide sequence: TGTGCCAGCAGTCCCGCCTATGGGACTAGCGGGGGGGCTGTGGAGACCCAGTACTTC. This translates into CASSPAYGTSGGAVETQYF.

V gene TRBV11-2 combines with J gene TRBJ2-1; 8 bases map to TRBD2. V gave up 5 bases and J gave up 6 bases; unmatched junction bases: 6. CDR1 is SGHAT, CDR2 FQNNGV, per germline. The CDR3 is 14 amino acids. The CDR3 spells CASSPGTRVNEQFF. CDR3 bases: TGTGCCAGCAGCCCCGGGACTAGGGTCAATGAGCAGTTCTTC.

This sequence joins TRBV6-2 or TRBV6-3 and TRBJ1-6; 8 bases line up with TRBD1. The CDR3 totals 18 residues. The germline gives CDR1 MNHEY, CDR2 SVGEGT. V was clipped by 1 base and J by 5 bases; unmatched bases: 10. The CDR3 sequence: CASSYFPGGQVDNSPLHF. The CDR3 DNA follows: TGTGCCAGCAGTTACTTCCCCGGGGGACAGGTGGATAATTCACCCCTCCACTTT.

This chain uses TRBV24-1 with TRBJ2-2; D is unresolved. The CDR3 spans 15 residues. V was cut by 2 bases and J by 7 bases, with 13 bases left in between. Germline loops: CDR1 KGHDR, CDR2 SFDVKD. DNA for the CDR3: TGTGCCACCAGTGATTCTGCTGTGTCAGGCGGGGAGCTGTTTTTT. It translates to CATSDSAVSGGELFF.

Points on this clone: This may arise from a read error, as a much more abundant clone is one base away. Distinct nucleotide sequences in the sample also encode this CDR3. V and J are TRBV5-1 and TRBJ2-1, with TRBD1 matching 7 bases. The CDR3 has 15 amino acids. J was trimmed by 0 bases and V by 0 bases; bases with no gene match: 0. CDR1 SGHRS and CDR2 YFSETQ come from the germline V gene. The CDR3 protein is CASSLGQGSYNEQFF. CDR3 DNA sequence: TGCGCCAGCAGCTTGGGACAGGGCTCCTACAATGAGCAGTTCTTC.

The chain links TRBV23-1 to TRBJ2-2; D might be TRBD2 (5 bases). TRBV23-1 is flagged as an ORF with uncertain function. V lost 3 bases and J lost 0, with 17 bases in between. This CDR3 comprises 18 residues. The CDR3 loop is CASSHLSGGTANTGELFF. The CDR3 DNA sequence: TGCGCCAGCAGTCACCTCAGCGGCGGAACCGCGAACACCGGGGAGCTGTTTTTT.